The source of this T cell receptor beta chain is a study of blood T cell repertoires in COVID-19. Study-level background: The United States, Italy and Spain provided the acute and convalescent COVID-19 samples. T cells, B-cell-depleted T cells, or PBMCs supplied cDNA or gDNA.

V lost 0 bases, J lost 1 base, and 4 bases stayed unmatched. Germline V gives CDR1 SGDLS, CDR2 YYNGEE. The CDR3 has 16 residues. Per the study methods: Reference gene primer amplification gave estimated nucleated cell counts. Some clones are missing from TCRdb's copy, which holds only in-frame ones; the method was immunoSEQ multiplex PCR. V and J calls and clone size are given by that table; D and trimming were obtained from the DNA. This table has 190,000 or so clones, around nine tenths appearing once. This TCR derives from a man aged 40-55 years with active or convalescent COVID-19. This chain uses TRBV9 with TRBJ2-3; 8 positions agree with TRBD2. The sample comprised peripheral blood. The CDR3 here is CASSVEAGGGTDTQYF. CDR3 bases: TGTGCCAGCAGCGTAGAGGCGGGGGGTGGCACAGATACGCAGTATTTT.